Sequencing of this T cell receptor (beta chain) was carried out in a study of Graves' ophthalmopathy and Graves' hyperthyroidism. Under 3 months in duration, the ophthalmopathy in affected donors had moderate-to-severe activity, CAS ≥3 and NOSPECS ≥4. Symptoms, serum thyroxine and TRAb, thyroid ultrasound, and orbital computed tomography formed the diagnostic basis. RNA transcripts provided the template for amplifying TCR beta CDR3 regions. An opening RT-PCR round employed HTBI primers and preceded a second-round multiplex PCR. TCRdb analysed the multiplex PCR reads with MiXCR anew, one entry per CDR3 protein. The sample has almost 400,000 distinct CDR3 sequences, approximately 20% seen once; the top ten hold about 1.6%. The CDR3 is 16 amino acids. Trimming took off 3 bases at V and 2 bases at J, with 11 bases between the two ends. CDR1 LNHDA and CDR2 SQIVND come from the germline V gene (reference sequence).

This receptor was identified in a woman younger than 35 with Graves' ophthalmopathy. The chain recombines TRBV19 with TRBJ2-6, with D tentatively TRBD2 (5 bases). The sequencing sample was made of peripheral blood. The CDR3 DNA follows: TGTGCCAGTAGTATCGGTGCGAGGGCTGGGGCCAACGTCCTGACTTTC. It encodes CASSIGARAGANVLTF.